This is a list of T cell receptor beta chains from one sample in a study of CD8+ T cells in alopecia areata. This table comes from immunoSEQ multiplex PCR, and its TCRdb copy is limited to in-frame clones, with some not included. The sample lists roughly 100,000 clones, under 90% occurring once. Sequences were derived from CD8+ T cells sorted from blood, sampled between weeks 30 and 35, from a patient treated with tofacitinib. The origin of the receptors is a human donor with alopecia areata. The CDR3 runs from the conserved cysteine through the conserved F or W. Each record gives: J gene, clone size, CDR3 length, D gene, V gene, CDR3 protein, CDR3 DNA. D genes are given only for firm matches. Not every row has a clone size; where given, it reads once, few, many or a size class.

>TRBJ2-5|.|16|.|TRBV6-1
CASSEALGTYQETQYF
TGTGCCAGCAGTGAAGCGTTAGGGACATATCAAGAGACCCAGTACTTC
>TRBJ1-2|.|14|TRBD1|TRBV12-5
CASGEGGLGYGYTF
TGTGCTAGTGGCGAAGGGGGCTTGGGCTATGGCTACACCTTC
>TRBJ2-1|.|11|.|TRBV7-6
CASSFGGEQFF
TGTGCCAGCAGCTTCGGTGGTGAGCAGTTCTTC
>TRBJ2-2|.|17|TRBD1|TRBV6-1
CASSVSGTGGYTGELFF
TGTGCCAGCAGTGTTTCTGGGACAGGGGGCTACACCGGGGAGCTGTTTTTT
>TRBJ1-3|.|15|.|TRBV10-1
CASSESWETGNTIYF
TGCGCCAGCAGTGAGTCGTGGGAAACTGGAAACACCATATATTTT
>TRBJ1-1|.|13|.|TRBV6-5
CASSYLLQGEAFF
TGTGCCAGCAGTTACTTGCTCCAGGGGGAAGCTTTCTTT
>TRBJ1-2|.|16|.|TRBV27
CASSLIGGSQAYGYTF
TGTGCCAGCAGTTTAATAGGTGGGTCCCAGGCCTATGGCTACACCTTC
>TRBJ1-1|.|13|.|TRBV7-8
CASSIGSDTEAFF
TGTGCCAGCAGCATCGGTTCAGATACTGAAGCTTTCTTT
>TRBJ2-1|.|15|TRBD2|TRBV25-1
CASSRGWVAGDEQFF
TGTGCCAGCAGTCGAGGGTGGGTAGCGGGCGATGAGCAGTTCTTC
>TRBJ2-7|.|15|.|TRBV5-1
CASSKTGDYPYEQYF
TGCGCCAGCAGCAAGACAGGGGACTACCCCTACGAGCAGTACTTC
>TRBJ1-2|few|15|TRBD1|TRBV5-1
CASSPGTGDNYGYTF
TGCGCCAGCAGCCCCGGGACAGGCGATAACTATGGCTACACCTTC
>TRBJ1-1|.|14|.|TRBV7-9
CASSHFEMNTEAFF
TGTGCCAGCAGCCATTTCGAAATGAACACTGAAGCTTTCTTT
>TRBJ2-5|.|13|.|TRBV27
CASSLSRQIEQYF
TGTGCCAGCAGTTTATCGAGGCAGATTGAGCAGTACTTC
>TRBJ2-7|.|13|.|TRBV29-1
CSVEDRTAYEQYF
TGCAGCGTTGAAGACAGGACAGCCTACGAGCAGTACTTC
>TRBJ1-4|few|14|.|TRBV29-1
CSVLGDSRNEKLFF
TGCAGCGTTCTTGGAGACAGCAGAAATGAAAAACTGTTTTTT
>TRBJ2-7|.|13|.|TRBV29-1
CSVDPGAGYEQYF
TGCAGCGTTGACCCGGGGGCAGGCTACGAGCAGTACTTC
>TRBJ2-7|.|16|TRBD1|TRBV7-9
CASSSTDSGTEYEQYF
TGTGCCAGCAGCTCCACCGATTCCGGGACAGAATACGAGCAGTACTTC
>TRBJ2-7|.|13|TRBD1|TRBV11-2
CASTGGISYEQYF
TGTGCCAGCACAGGGGGTATCTCCTACGAGCAGTACTTC
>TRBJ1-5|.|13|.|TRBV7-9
CASSYIQGAPQHF
TGTGCCAGCAGCTATATACAGGGTGCGCCCCAGCATTTT
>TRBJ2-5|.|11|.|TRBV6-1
CASRQGETQYF
TGTGCCTCGCGCCAGGGTGAGACCCAGTACTTC
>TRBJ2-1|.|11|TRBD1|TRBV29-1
CSVPTGNEQFF
TGCAGCGTTCCGACAGGGAATGAGCAGTTCTTC
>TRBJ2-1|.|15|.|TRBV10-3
CAISEWQGEGNEQFF
TGTGCCATCAGTGAGTGGCAGGGTGAGGGCAATGAGCAGTTCTTC
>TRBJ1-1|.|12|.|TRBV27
CASSLGTAEAFF
TGTGCCAGCAGTTTAGGAACAGCTGAAGCTTTCTTT
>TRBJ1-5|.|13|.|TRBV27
CASSHQGSQPQHF
TGTGCCAGCAGCCACCAGGGGAGTCAGCCCCAGCATTTT
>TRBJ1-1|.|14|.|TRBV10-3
CAISESGANTEAFF
TGTGCCATCAGTGAAAGTGGGGCTAACACTGAAGCTTTCTTT
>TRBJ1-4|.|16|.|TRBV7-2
CASSLAGGGREEKLFF
TGTGCCAGCAGCTTAGCGGGAGGAGGAAGGGAAGAAAAACTGTTTTTT
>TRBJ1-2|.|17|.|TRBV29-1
CSVEGSGQGQANYGYTF
TGCAGCGTTGAAGGGAGCGGCCAGGGTCAGGCTAACTATGGCTACACCTTC
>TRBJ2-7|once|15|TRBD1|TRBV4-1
CASSPGQGGVGEQYF
TGCGCCAGCAGCCCGGGACAGGGAGGAGTCGGCGAGCAGTACTTC
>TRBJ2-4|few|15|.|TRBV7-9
CASSLSEEAKNIQYF
TGTGCCAGCAGCTTGTCTGAGGAAGCCAAAAACATTCAGTACTTC
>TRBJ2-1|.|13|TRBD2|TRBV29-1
CSVASGDYNEQFF
TGCAGCGTTGCTAGCGGTGATTACAATGAGCAGTTCTTC
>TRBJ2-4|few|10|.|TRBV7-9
CASGQNIQYF
TGTGCCAGCGGTCAAAACATTCAGTACTTC
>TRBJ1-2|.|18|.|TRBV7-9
CASSPRPSEGFPDYGYTF
TGTGCCAGCAGCCCGCGGCCTAGCGAGGGATTTCCGGACTATGGCTACACCTTC
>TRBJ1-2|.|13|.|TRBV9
CASSRQVEGGYTF
TGTGCCAGCAGCCGACAGGTGGAGGGGGGCTACACCTTC
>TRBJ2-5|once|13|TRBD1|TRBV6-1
CASRGQRTETQYF
TGTGCCAGCAGGGGACAGAGAACGGAGACCCAGTACTTC
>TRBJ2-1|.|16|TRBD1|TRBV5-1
CASNHPPGQGDNEQFF
TGCGCCAGCAACCACCCCCCGGGACAGGGTGACAATGAGCAGTTCTTC
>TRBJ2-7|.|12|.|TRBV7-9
CASSDDAAEQYF
TGTGCCAGCAGCGACGACGCGGCCGAGCAGTACTTC
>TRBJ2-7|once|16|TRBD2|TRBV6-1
CASSEWVAGDTDEQYF
TGTGCCAGCAGTGAATGGGTAGCGGGGGACACGGACGAGCAGTACTTC
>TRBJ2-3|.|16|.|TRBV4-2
CASSQGTGFSTDTQYF
TGTGCCAGCAGCCAAGGGACGGGGTTTAGCACAGATACGCAGTATTTT
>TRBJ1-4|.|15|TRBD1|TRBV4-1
CASSPGQGTNEKLFF
TGCGCCAGCAGCCCGGGACAGGGCACTAATGAAAAACTGTTTTTT
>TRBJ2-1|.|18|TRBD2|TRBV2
CASSGLAGGRVPYNEQFF
TGTGCCAGCAGTGGACTAGCGGGAGGGCGTGTCCCCTACAATGAGCAGTTCTTC
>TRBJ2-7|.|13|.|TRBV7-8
CASSLDISYEQYF
TGTGCCAGCAGCTTAGATATCTCCTACGAGCAGTACTTC
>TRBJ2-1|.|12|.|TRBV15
CATSTGYNEQFF
TGTGCCACCTCAACAGGCTACAATGAGCAGTTCTTC
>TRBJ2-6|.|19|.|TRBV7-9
CASSSGPIVLISGANVLTF
TGTGCCAGCAGCTCGGGACCGATAGTACTCATCTCTGGGGCCAACGTCCTGACTTTC
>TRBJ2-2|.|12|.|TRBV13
CASKREAGELFF
TGTGCCAGCAAGAGGGAGGCCGGGGAGCTGTTTTTT
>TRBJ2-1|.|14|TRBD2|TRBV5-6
CASSLTSGRNEQFF
TGTGCCAGCAGCTTGACTAGCGGGAGGAATGAGCAGTTCTTC
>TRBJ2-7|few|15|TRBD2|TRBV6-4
CASSYSSGSSYEQYF
TGTGCCAGCAGTTACTCTAGCGGGAGCTCCTACGAGCAGTACTTC
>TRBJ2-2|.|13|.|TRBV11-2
CANSLEGTGELFF
TGTGCCAACAGCTTAGAGGGCACCGGGGAGCTGTTTTTT
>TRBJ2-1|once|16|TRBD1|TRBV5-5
CASSTERDRALHEQFF
TGTGCCAGCAGCACCGAAAGGGACAGGGCCCTTCATGAGCAGTTCTTC
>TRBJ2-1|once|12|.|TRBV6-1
CASGTRSNEQFF
TGTGCCAGCGGCACGAGGAGCAATGAGCAGTTCTTC
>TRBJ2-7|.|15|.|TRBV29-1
CSVARDSPSAYEQYF
TGCAGCGTAGCGAGAGACAGTCCCTCCGCCTACGAGCAGTACTTC
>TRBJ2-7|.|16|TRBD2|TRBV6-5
CASSYSLAGGPYEQYF
TGTGCCAGCAGTTACTCCCTAGCGGGAGGGCCCTACGAGCAGTACTTC
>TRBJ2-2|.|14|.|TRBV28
CASSLVGNTGELFF
TGTGCCAGCAGTTTGGTGGGGAACACCGGGGAGCTGTTTTTT
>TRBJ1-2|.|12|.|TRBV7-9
CASSPEGYGYTF
TGTGCCAGCAGCCCCGAGGGCTATGGCTACACCTTC
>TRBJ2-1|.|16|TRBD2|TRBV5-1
CASSPSGGTAYNEQFF
TGCGCCAGCAGCCCAAGCGGGGGTACTGCCTACAATGAGCAGTTCTTC
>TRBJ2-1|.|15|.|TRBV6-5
CASSYYSGSYNEQFF
TGTGCCAGCAGTTACTATAGCGGATCCTACAATGAGCAGTTCTTC
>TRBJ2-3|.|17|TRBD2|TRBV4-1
CASSPGGGAGVGDTQYF
TGCGCCAGCAGCCCCGGGGGGGGTGCGGGAGTTGGAGATACGCAGTATTTT
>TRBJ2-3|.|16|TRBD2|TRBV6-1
CASSDEFSGGADTQYF
TGTGCCAGCAGTGACGAATTTAGCGGGGGGGCGGATACGCAGTATTTT
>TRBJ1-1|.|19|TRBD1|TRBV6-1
CASSEPPPRQGATNTEAFF
TGTGCCAGCAGTGAGCCCCCCCCGAGACAGGGGGCGACGAACACTGAAGCTTTCTTT